This passage covers 18 T cell receptor beta chains from one sample sequenced in a study of technical replicates of blood from a handful of donors. TCRdb keeps only in-frame clones here, not all; method: immunoSEQ multiplex PCR. The profile shows about 73,000 clones, roughly 93% of them singletons. The sequencing sample was made of T cells isolated from PBMCs. All receptors come from a human donor in good health.

The chain employs TRBV27 and TRBJ2-7; D call uncertain. Germline CDR1 and CDR2: MNHEY and SMNVEV (reference sequence). V was shortened by 6 bases and J by 4 bases, with 13 bases between the two germline ends. The CDR3 runs 13 residues. For the CDR3, the DNA is TGTGCCAGCAGACCAGTCCGATCTTACGAGCAGTACTTC. It specifies CASRPVRSYEQYF.

The CDR3 reads CASSPNTGELFF. The DNA for the CDR3 is TGTGCCAGCAGTCCTAACACCGGGGAGCTGTTTTTT. The rearrangement joins TRBV7-7 to TRBJ2-2, with D uncertain. Germline assignment: CDR1 SSHAT and CDR2 FNYEAQ (reference sequence). V lost 6 bases and J 2 bases, leaving 4 bases between the germline ends. The CDR3 runs 12 residues.

The rearrangement joins TRBV9 to TRBJ1-1, with D unclear. From germline, CDR1 is SGDLS and CDR2 YYNGEE. The V and J ends lost 0 bases and 1 base respectively, with 4 bases between them. This CDR3 spans 13 amino acids. CDR3 region: CASSVGRNTEAFF. As DNA, the CDR3 is TGTGCCAGCAGCGTAGGGAGGAACACTGAAGCTTTCTTT.

The rearrangement links TRBV18 to TRBJ1-2; no definite D call. The V gene lost 0 bases and the J gene lost 7 bases, with 9 bases spanning the gap. Germline loops: CDR1 KGHSH, CDR2 LQKENI. The CDR3 is 13 residues long. CDR3 coding DNA: TGTGCCAGCTCACCACCAACTATAGGTGGCTACACCTTC. Translation gives CASSPPTIGGYTF.

A few counts support this clone. This chain links TRBV11-3 with TRBJ1-6; 9 positions match TRBD1. Germline V gene sequence: CDR1 SGHNT, CDR2 YENEEA. V lost 6 bases to trimming and J lost 10 bases; unmatched junction nucleotides: 22. CDR3 length: 19 amino acids. The CDR3 protein is CASRSPHRKGQGRSSPLHF. CDR3 bases: TGTGCCAGCAGATCCCCCCACAGGAAGGGACAGGGCCGGAGCTCACCCCTCCACTTT.

The V and J genes are TRBV28 and TRBJ2-1, with D unclear. Germline V gives CDR1 MDHEN, CDR2 SYDVKM. V was shortened by 4 bases and J by 0 bases, with 13 bases between the two germline ends. This CDR3 contains 16 residues. CDR3 in amino acids: CASSSVTDPSYNEQFF. In nucleotides, the CDR3 is TGTGCCAGCAGTTCCGTAACAGATCCCTCCTACAATGAGCAGTTCTTC. The whole variable domain, remainder taken from reference TRBV28 and TRBJ2-1, is DVKVTQSSRYLVKRTGEKVFLECVQDMDHENMFWYRQDPGLGLRLIYFSYDVKMKEKGDIPEGYSVSREKKERFSLILESASTNQTSMYLCASSSVTDPSYNEQFFGPGTRLTVL.

In DNA, the CDR3 is TGTGCCAGCAGCCAAAAAGCGGGAGGAAACACCGGGGAGCTGTTTTTT. Translation: CASSQKAGGNTGELFF. The chain joins TRBV7-9 to TRBJ2-2; 9 bases agree with TRBD2. CDR3 length: 16 amino acids. Germline V gene lookup returns CDR1 SEHNR and CDR2 FQNEAQ (reference sequence). J gave up 2 bases and V 5 bases, and 6 bases lay outside the gene matches.

The chain links TRBV7-8 to TRBJ1-2; 8 nucleotides agree with TRBD1. The V gene's germline CDR1 is SGHVS and CDR2 FQNEAQ. The CDR3 is made up of 15 amino acids. Germline trimming cut 0 bases from V and 3 bases from J; bases unmatched to any gene: 3. Here the CDR3 DNA reads TGTGCCAGCAGCTTAGCCGACAGGGGATACTATGGCTACACCTTC. Protein product: CASSLADRGYYGYTF.

This clone showed up just once. The genes are TRBV11-2 and TRBJ2-7; 11 nucleotides agree with TRBD1. J lost 6 bases, V lost 5 bases, and 6 bases had no gene match. The CDR3 has 14 residues. Germline assignment: CDR1 SGHAT and CDR2 FQNNGV. CDR3 region: CASSLWTGGSEQYF. In DNA, the CDR3 is TGTGCCAGCAGCCTGTGGACAGGGGGCTCCGAGCAGTACTTC.

The V and J genes are TRBV9 and TRBJ2-1; D possibly corresponds to TRBD2 (5 bases). CDR3 length: 15 residues. The germline V gene has CDR1 SGDLS and CDR2 YYNGEE. The V and J ends lost 2 bases and 3 bases respectively, with 12 bases between them. The CDR3 reads CASSVLGDYYNEQFF. DNA of the CDR3: TGTGCCAGCAGCGTGCTGGGAGACTACTACAATGAGCAGTTCTTC.

V gene TRBV7-9 combines with J gene TRBJ1-6, with a possible D match to TRBD1 (5 bases). In germline, CDR1 is SEHNR, CDR2 FQNEAQ (reference sequence). Trimming stripped 5 bases from V and 0 bases from J, with 11 bases between. The CDR3 consists of 16 residues. CDR3 sequence (DNA): TGTGCCAGCAGCCCCGTCCAGGGCTCCTATAATTCACCCCTCCACTTT. Translation gives CASSPVQGSYNSPLHF.

The CDR3 DNA follows: TGCGCCAGCAGTCTTCGGACTAGCGCCGCTAGCTCCTACAATGAGCAGTTCTTC. It codes for CASSLRTSAASSYNEQFF. V and J are TRBV5-1 and TRBJ2-1, with 9 bases fitting TRBD2. From germline, CDR1 is SGHRS and CDR2 YFSETQ. Trimming took 5 bases from V and 0 from J; bases not matched to a gene: 12. The CDR3 has 18 residues.

To note about this clone: Here the CDR3 omits its conserved ending phenylalanine or tryptophan, so a read error is the likely source. The DNA is left out, because the CDR3 cannot be placed on it with certainty; the CDR3 is given as TCRdb lists it. This chain joins TRBV28 and TRBJ2-7; TRBD1, as called in the table, went unchecked against the DNA. From germline, CDR1 is MDHEN and CDR2 SYDVKM. The CDR3 is made up of 15 amino acids, end residues included. The CDR3 spells CASSSRPGQGFIPAL.

V is TRBV28 and J is TRBJ2-7, with 7 bases aligning to TRBD1. J lost 1 base, V lost 0 bases, and 3 bases had no gene match. From germline, CDR1 is MDHEN and CDR2 SYDVKM. This CDR3 region has 15 residues. CDR3 DNA sequence: TGTGCCAGCAGTTTATGGGGGACAGTATCCTACGAGCAGTACTTC. Encoded protein: CASSLWGTVSYEQYF.

This clone was seen a single time. The limits of the CDR3 on the DNA are not certain, so only TCRdb's listed CDR3 is given. Here the CDR3 reads CASSLGQSGFLETQYF. V gene TRBV7-3 combines with J gene TRBJ2-5; the table assigns TRBD1, which was not confirmed against the DNA. Germline-derived CDR1 and CDR2 are SGHTA and FQGTGA. 16 amino acids form the CDR3, both terminal residues included.

V and J are TRBV11-2 and TRBJ1-2; 9 positions agree with TRBD1. The ends lost 0 bases at V and 8 bases at J; junction bases unmatched: 7. This CDR3 spans 15 amino acids. The V gene's germline CDR1 is SGHAT and CDR2 FQNNGV. CDR3 sequence (DNA): TGTGCCAGCAGCTTAGATGCCGGGACAGGGAAGGGCTACACCTTC. This encodes CASSLDAGTGKGYTF.

The CDR3 loop reads CASSYEVGNTGELFF. The CDR3 DNA reads TGTGCCAGCAGTTACGAGGTGGGGAACACCGGGGAGCTGTTTTTT. The chain combines TRBV6-6 with TRBJ2-2; D gene ambiguous. The germline V gene has CDR1 MNHNY and CDR2 SVGAGI (reference sequence). The length of the CDR3 is 15 residues. The V gene lost 2 bases and the J gene lost 1 base, with 8 bases spanning the gap.

V is TRBV7-6 and J is TRBJ2-7, with 9 bases fitting TRBD1. Germline V gives CDR1 SGHVS, CDR2 FNYEAQ. V dropped 5 bases and J dropped 4; count of bases not matched to a gene: 15. This CDR3 spans 17 amino acids. The CDR3 here is CASSPMNPGQGSYEQYF. Written as DNA, the CDR3 is TGTGCCAGCAGCCCCATGAACCCGGGACAGGGATCGTACGAGCAGTACTTC.